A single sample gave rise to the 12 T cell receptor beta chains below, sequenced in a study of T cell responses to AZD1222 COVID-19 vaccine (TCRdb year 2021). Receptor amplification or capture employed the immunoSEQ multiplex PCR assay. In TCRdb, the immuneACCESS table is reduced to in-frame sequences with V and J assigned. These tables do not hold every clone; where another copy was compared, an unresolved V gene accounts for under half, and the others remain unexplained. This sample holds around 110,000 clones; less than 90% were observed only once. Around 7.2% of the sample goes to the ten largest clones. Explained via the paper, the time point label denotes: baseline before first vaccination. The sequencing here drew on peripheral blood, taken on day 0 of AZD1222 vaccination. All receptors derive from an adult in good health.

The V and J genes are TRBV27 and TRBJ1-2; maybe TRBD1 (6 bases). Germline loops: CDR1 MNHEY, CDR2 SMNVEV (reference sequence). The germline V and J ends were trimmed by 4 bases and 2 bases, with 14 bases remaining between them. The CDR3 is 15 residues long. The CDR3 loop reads CASSSPTTGNYGYTF. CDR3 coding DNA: TGTGCCAGCAGTTCCCCAACTACAGGGAACTATGGCTACACCTTC.

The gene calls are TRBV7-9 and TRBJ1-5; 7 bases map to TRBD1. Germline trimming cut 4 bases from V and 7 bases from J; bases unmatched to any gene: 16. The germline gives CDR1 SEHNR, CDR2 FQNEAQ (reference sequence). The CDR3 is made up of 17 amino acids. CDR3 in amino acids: CASSSNRDRTYSQPQHF. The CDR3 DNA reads TGTGCCAGCAGCTCAAACCGGGACAGAACTTACTCGCAGCCCCAGCATTTT. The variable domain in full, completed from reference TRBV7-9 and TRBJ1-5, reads DTGVSQNPRHKITKRGQNVTFRCDPISEHNRLYWYRQTLGQGPEFLTYFQNEAQLEKSRLLSDRFSAERPKGSFSTLEIQRTEQGDSAMYLCASSSNRDRTYSQPQHFGDGTRLSIL.

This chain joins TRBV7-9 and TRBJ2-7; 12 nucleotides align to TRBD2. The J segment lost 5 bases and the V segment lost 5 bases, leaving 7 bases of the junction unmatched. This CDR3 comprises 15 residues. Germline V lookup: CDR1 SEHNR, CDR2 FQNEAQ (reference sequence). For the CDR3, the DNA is TGTGCCAGCAGCCCCCCGACTAGCGGGAGCCACGAGCAGTACTTC. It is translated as CASSPPTSGSHEQYF.

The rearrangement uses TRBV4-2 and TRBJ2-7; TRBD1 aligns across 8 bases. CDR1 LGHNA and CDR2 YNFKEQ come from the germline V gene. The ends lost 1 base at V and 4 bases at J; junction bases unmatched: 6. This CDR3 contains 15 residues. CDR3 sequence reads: CASSQGAGGSYEQYF. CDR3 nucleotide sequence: TGTGCCAGCAGCCAAGGGGCAGGGGGCAGTTACGAGCAGTACTTC.

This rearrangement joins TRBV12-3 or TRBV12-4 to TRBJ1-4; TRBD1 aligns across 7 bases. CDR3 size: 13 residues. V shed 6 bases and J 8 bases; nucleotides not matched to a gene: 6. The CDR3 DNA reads TGTGCCAGCAGCCGAACAGGGGAGGAAAAACTGTTTTTT. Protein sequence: CASSRTGEEKLFF.

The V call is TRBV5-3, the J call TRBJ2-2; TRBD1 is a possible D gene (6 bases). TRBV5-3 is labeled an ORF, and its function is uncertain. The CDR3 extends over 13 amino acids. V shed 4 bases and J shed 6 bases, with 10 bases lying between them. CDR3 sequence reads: CARSKRGSGELFF. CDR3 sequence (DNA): TGTGCCAGAAGCAAGAGGGGGTCCGGGGAGCTGTTTTTT.

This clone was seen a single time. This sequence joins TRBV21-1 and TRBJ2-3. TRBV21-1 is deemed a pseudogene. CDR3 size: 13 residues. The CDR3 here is CASSKDVTDTQYF. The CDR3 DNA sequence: TGTGCCAGCAGCAAGGATGTTACAGATACGCAGTATTTT.

The DNA of the CDR3 is TGTGCCAGCAGCTCGAGTCCCGGGACTGAACATTCACCCCTCCACTTT. It yields the protein CASSSSPGTEHSPLHF. The rearrangement joins TRBV7-2 to TRBJ1-6, with D maybe TRBD1 (5 bases). Trimming cost V 4 bases and J 8 bases, with 18 bases left between them. Germline CDR1 and CDR2: SGHTA and FQGNSA. This CDR3 has 16 residues. The whole variable domain, filled in from reference TRBV7-2 and TRBJ1-6, reads GAGVSQSPSNKVTEKGKDVELRCDPISGHTALYWYRQSLGQGLEFLIYFQGNSAPDKSGLPSDRFSAERTGGSVSTLTIQRTQQEDSAVYLCASSSSPGTEHSPLHFGNGTRLTVT.

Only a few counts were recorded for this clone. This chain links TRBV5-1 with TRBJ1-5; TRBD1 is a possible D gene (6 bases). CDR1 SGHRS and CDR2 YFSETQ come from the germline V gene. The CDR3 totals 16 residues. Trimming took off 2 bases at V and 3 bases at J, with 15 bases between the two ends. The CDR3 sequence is CASSLHGGADNQPQHF. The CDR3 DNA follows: TGCGCCAGCAGCTTACATGGGGGGGCCGACAATCAGCCCCAGCATTTT.

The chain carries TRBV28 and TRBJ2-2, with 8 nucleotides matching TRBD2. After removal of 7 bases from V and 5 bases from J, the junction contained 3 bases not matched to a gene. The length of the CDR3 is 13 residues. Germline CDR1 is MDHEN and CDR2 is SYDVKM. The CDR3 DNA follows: TGTGCCAGCACCCCGGGGGGGACCGGGGAGCTGTTTTTT. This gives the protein CASTPGGTGELFF.

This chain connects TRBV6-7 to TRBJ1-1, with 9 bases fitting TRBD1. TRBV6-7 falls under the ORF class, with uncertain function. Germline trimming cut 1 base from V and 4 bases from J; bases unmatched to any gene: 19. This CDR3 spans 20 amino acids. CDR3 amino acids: CASSYFYVKWGTGPFTEAFF. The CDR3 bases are TGTGCCAGCAGTTACTTCTATGTGAAATGGGGGACAGGGCCGTTCACTGAAGCTTTCTTT.

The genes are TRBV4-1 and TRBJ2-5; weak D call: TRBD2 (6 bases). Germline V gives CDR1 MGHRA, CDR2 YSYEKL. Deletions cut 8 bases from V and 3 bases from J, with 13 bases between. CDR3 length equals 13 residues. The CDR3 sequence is CASGTRLEETQYF. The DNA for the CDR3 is TGCGCCAGCGGAACCCGACTAGAAGAGACCCAGTACTTC.